Below, one TCR beta chain is given with its context. The antigen remains unidentified. Using immunoSEQ multiplex PCR, the repertoire was profiled, and TCRdb retains in-frame clones only, with some absent. Of tens of thousands of clones listed, around 80% are singletons. The data stem from a study of vaccination effects on CD4 cells after COVID-19. Study-level results: Among infection- and vaccine-induced clones, marked clonal contraction occurred late after vaccination.

Prior to sequencing, the ViraFEST assay stimulated PBMC with viral peptide pools, which expanded the antigen-specific CD4+ T cells. Subsequent to 10 days of culture, CD4+ T cells were isolated. Either the mRNA-1273 or the BNT162b2 vaccine was given to participants as two doses. Nucleocapsid antibodies stayed negative before and after vaccination, showing no earlier SARS-CoV-2 infection. Half-medium changes using IL-2 medium occurred on days 3 and 7. The V gene end was trimmed by 5 bases and the J gene end by 8 bases; junction bases not matched to a gene: 3. The CDR3 runs to 14 residues. Looked up from germline, CDR1 is SEHNR and CDR2 is FQNEAQ (reference sequence).

The rearrangement joins TRBV7-9 to TRBJ1-6; 10 bases agree with TRBD1. This material consisted of CD4+ T cells from PBMCs cultured with HCoV-229E spike peptides, taken after COVID-19 vaccination. The clonotype originates from a human donor who received a COVID-19 vaccine. The CDR3 reads CASSRGQGDSPLHF. The CDR3 DNA sequence: TGTGCCAGCAGCCGAGGACAGGGGGATTCACCCCTCCACTTT. The full variable domain, in which reference TRBV7-9 and TRBJ1-6 provide the parts outside the CDR3, is DTGVSQNPRHKITKRGQNVTFRCDPISEHNRLYWYRQTLGQGPEFLTYFQNEAQLEKSRLLSDRFSAERPKGSFSTLEIQRTEQGDSAMYLCASSRGQGDSPLHFGNGTRLTVT.